A selection of T cell receptor beta chains follows, all from one sample in a study of T cell responses to AZD1222 COVID-19 vaccine. Clones were read by immunoSEQ multiplex PCR, and TCRdb kept only the in-frame ones, dropping some. The top ten hold approximately 5% of the sample, which has under 130,000 clones, around 80% seen once. Sequenced material: peripheral blood, taken on day 0 of AZD1222 vaccination. The origin of the receptors is an adult in good health. Both conserved end residues are part of each CDR3. The D gene is left open where the match is weak. The size of a clone is reported for some rows only, either as once, few or many, or as a class for expanded clones.

d_gene,j_gene,abundance,v_gene,CDR3nt,CDR3aa
.,TRBJ1-4,.,TRBV4-1,TGCGCCAGCAGCCAGGGACAAGTTAATGAAAAACTGTTTTTT,CASSQGQVNEKLFF
TRBD1,TRBJ1-2,few,TRBV29-1,TGCAGCGTTCTTGGACAGGGGACGGGTGGCTACACCTTC,CSVLGQGTGGYTF
TRBD1,TRBJ2-5,.,TRBV7-2,TGTGCCAGCACCTCAAGGGGCCCACAGGGGGGAGAGACCCAGTACTTC,CASTSRGPQGGETQYF
.,TRBJ2-7,.,TRBV4-1,TGCGCCAGCAGCCAAGAAGATCACGGAAACGAGCAGTACTTC,CASSQEDHGNEQYF
.,TRBJ2-5,.,TRBV21-1,TGTGCCAGCAGCAAAGTGACTGCCCAAGAGACCCAGTACTTC,CASSKVTAQETQYF
.,TRBJ1-2,few,TRBV11-2,TGTGCCAGCAGCTTATGGAACGGTGGGGGCTACACCTTC,CASSLWNGGGYTF
.,TRBJ1-1,.,TRBV7-2,TGTGCCAGCAGCTTAGGGCAGTACACTGAAGCTTTCTTT,CASSLGQYTEAFF
.,TRBJ1-3,.,TRBV5-4,TGTGCCAGCAGCTTGAAAGGGCACGGAAACACCATATATTTT,CASSLKGHGNTIYF
.,TRBJ1-2,.,TRBV13,TGTGCCAGCAGCTTATTAGAGTTGCAGGGGTATTTCTATGGCTACACCTTC,CASSLLELQGYFYGYTF
TRBD2,TRBJ2-1,.,TRBV4-3,TGCGCCAGCAGCCTTTTGGCGGGGGGCCCGAATGAGCAGTTCTTC,CASSLLAGGPNEQFF
.,TRBJ2-2,.,TRBV3-1/TRBV3-2,TGTGCCACCACAGGGTACGCCGGGGAGCTGTTTTTT,CATTGYAGELFF
TRBD1,TRBJ1-2,.,TRBV10-1,TGCGCCAGCGGAGGGGACAGGGACTATGGCTACACCTTC,CASGGDRDYGYTF
.,TRBJ1-5,.,TRBV29-1,TGCAGCGTTGGCCAGTCAAATCAGCCCCAGCATTTT,CSVGQSNQPQHF
TRBD1,TRBJ1-1,.,TRBV20-1,TGCAGTGCTAGTCGAGGGGCAGGGGGGGCGAACACTGAAGCTTTCTTT,CSASRGAGGANTEAFF
.,TRBJ2-4,.,TRBV4-3,TGCGCCAGCAGCCAAGATTCTGCCCAAAACATTCAGTACTTC,CASSQDSAQNIQYF
.,TRBJ1-1,.,TRBV30,TGTGCCTGGGGGGGCCAAGCGAACACTGAAGCTTTCTTT,CAWGGQANTEAFF
.,TRBJ2-2,.,TRBV14,TGTGCCAGCAGCCGGAGATACACCGGGGAGCTGTTTTTT,CASSRRYTGELFF
.,TRBJ1-1,few,TRBV7-2,TGTGCCAGCAGCGTTAACAGTCTTAGGGAGGGTGTGAACACTGAAGCTTTCTTT,CASSVNSLREGVNTEAFF
.,TRBJ1-6,once,TRBV2,TGTGCCAGCAGTGGGGGGGCAGGGGCTTCACCCCTCCACTTT,CASSGGAGASPLHF
.,TRBJ1-2,once,TRBV10-3,TGTGCCATCCGAACCGAGGCGGGCTACACCTTC,CAIRTEAGYTF
.,TRBJ1-2,.,TRBV7-2,TGTGCCAGCAGCTCAGATTATGGCGCTAACTATGGCTACACCTTC,CASSSDYGANYGYTF
.,TRBJ1-3,.,TRBV7-8,TGTGCCAGCAGCTTAGCCCGGACCGCGCAAGGGAACACCATATATTTT,CASSLARTAQGNTIYF
.,TRBJ1-2,.,TRBV5-5,TGTGCCAGCAGCCGCCAGGGAGTCGACTATGGCTACACCTTC,CASSRQGVDYGYTF
.,TRBJ1-1,.,TRBV14,TGTGCCAGCGGCCCCGACGTACGTCGAGCTTTCTTT,CASGPDVRRAFF
.,TRBJ1-1,.,TRBV27,TGTGCCAGCAAAAGATGGGAGGGAACTGAAGCTTTCTTT,CASKRWEGTEAFF
.,TRBJ1-4,.,TRBV6-6,TGTGCCAGCAGTTACTCGAAGGCACAACTGTTTTTT,CASSYSKAQLFF
.,TRBJ1-3,.,TRBV7-2,TGTGCCAGCAGCTTGGCGGGGCCAAACTCTGGAAACACCATATATTTT,CASSLAGPNSGNTIYF
.,TRBJ1-5,.,TRBV7-8,TGTGCCAGCAGCGAAGACATCCTCCCCAATCAGCCCCAGCATTTT,CASSEDILPNQPQHF
TRBD1,TRBJ2-1,.,TRBV7-3,TGTGCCAGCAGCCAGGGGACAGTGGGGTTAAATGAGCAGTTCTTC,CASSQGTVGLNEQFF
.,TRBJ1-6,.,TRBV9,TGTGCCAGCAGCGTCAGACCGGGACAAAATTCACCCCTCCACTTT,CASSVRPGQNSPLHF
.,TRBJ1-1,.,TRBV12-3/TRBV12-4,TGTGCCAGCAGTTTTGGCACTGAAGCTTTCTTT,CASSFGTEAFF
.,TRBJ1-5,.,TRBV12-3/TRBV12-4,TGTGCCAGCAGTCCATCCCTCTATCAGCCCCAGCATTTT,CASSPSLYQPQHF
.,TRBJ2-3,.,TRBV5-6,TGTGCCAGCAGCTTTGCAGGGGAAGGTAGTACAGATACGCAGTATTTT,CASSFAGEGSTDTQYF
.,TRBJ1-1,.,TRBV6-6,TGTGCCAGCACGGCGGACGGCGCCCTATTGGAAGCTTTCTTT,CASTADGALLEAFF
.,TRBJ1-1,.,TRBV23-1,TGCGCCAGCAGATCAAACAGGGTAAACACTGAAGCTTTCTTT,CASRSNRVNTEAFF
.,TRBJ2-6,.,TRBV4-1,TGCGCCAGCAGCCAAGAAAGAACCTCTGGGGCCAACGTCCTGACTTTC,CASSQERTSGANVLTF
.,TRBJ2-7,once,TRBV5-1,TGCGCCAGCAGCTTGACGGCCTCCTACGAGCAGTACTTC,CASSLTASYEQYF
.,TRBJ2-3,.,TRBV24-1,TGTGCCACCAGTCTAACAGATACGCAGTATTTT,CATSLTDTQYF
.,TRBJ2-7,few,TRBV4-3,TGCGCCAGCAGCCAAGGCTCAGGAGGCTCCTACGAGCAGTACTTC,CASSQGSGGSYEQYF
.,TRBJ1-2,once,TRBV6-5,TGTGCCAGCAGTTATAGGGCCGGTGGCTACACCTTC,CASSYRAGGYTF
TRBD2,TRBJ2-7,.,TRBV5-3,TGTGCCAGAAGCTTGAGGGCGGGGGGTCCCTTC,CARSLRAGGPF
.,TRBJ2-2,.,TRBV7-9,TGTGCCAGCAGCTTAGCGCGTGGCACCGGGGAGCTGTTTTTT,CASSLARGTGELFF
.,TRBJ1-3,.,TRBV7-9,TGTGCCCATCCGGCGGCGCCGATCCCCTCTGGAAACACCATATATTTT,CAHPAAPIPSGNTIYF
.,TRBJ2-1,.,TRBV7-9,TGTGCCAGCAGCCCCGGCCGTGCGAGATACAATGAGCAGTTCTTC,CASSPGRARYNEQFF
TRBD1,TRBJ1-2,.,TRBV7-2,TGTGCCAGCAGCCCGAGGACAGGGAGCGGCTACACCTTC,CASSPRTGSGYTF
TRBD1,TRBJ1-5,.,TRBV4-3,TGCGCCAGCAGCCAAGGACAGGGGGTTGATCAGCCCCAGCATTTT,CASSQGQGVDQPQHF
.,TRBJ1-5,.,TRBV24-1,TGTGCCACCGGAGCCAGACGAAGCAATCAGCCCCAGCATTTT,CATGARRSNQPQHF
.,TRBJ1-3,.,TRBV7-6,TGTGCCAGCAGCTTAACGTCCCGACAGCTTACAAGAAACACCATATATTTT,CASSLTSRQLTRNTIYF
TRBD1,TRBJ1-1,.,TRBV2,TGTGCCAGTACCGGGACAGGGGGCGGGATGAACACTGAAGCTTTCTTT,CASTGTGGGMNTEAFF
.,TRBJ1-4,.,TRBV15,TGTGCCACCAGCAGAGGGGGGTCACAGGGAGAAAAACTGTTTTTT,CATSRGGSQGEKLFF
.,TRBJ2-3,.,TRBV3-1/TRBV3-2,TGTGCCAGCAGCCAAGAACCTCAGGTCCACGGCACAGATACGCAGTATTTT,CASSQEPQVHGTDTQYF
TRBD2,TRBJ2-1,once,TRBV6-5,TGTGCCAGCAGCCAGCGGGGGGTGGGGAACAATGAGCAGTTCTTC,CASSQRGVGNNEQFF
.,TRBJ2-2,.,TRBV7-6,TGTGCCAGCAGCTTAGAGGTCGAAGGCAGGGGTGACGCCGGGGAGCTGTTTTTT,CASSLEVEGRGDAGELFF
TRBD1,TRBJ1-5,.,TRBV19,TGTGCCAGTAGTAAATACAGGGGCGGAGGAGTTCTTCGCAATCAGCCCCAGCATTTT,CASSKYRGGGVLRNQPQHF